This T cell receptor (beta chain) was obtained from a study of T cells after yellow fever vaccination. Study overall: Low-cell-number fractions underwent preparation using SMART-Seq v4 Ultra Low Input.

TCRdb ran MiXCR on the 5' RACE reads and lists one entry per CDR3 protein. The sample shows more than 250,000 distinct CDR3 sequences, around 7.3% of them seen only once. Study results and limitations: Secondary responses were weaker yet peaked faster, day 5 versus 15. One caveat is that FACS-sorted repertoires could contain abundant clonotypes contaminating from the bulk population. At around 96% for CD4 and approximately 88% for CD8, most primary-vaccination clones showed up again after the booster.

A word on this clonotype: Antigen unknown.

Sequencing used PBMCs, obtained around 45 days after the first yellow fever vaccination. This TCR derives from a man between 18 and 29 years old who received the YFV17D yellow fever vaccine.

The CDR3 protein is CASSLVEEFGPNIQYF. CDR3 nucleotide sequence: TGTGCCAGCAGCTTAGTAGAGGAATTCGGCCCAAACATTCAGTACTTC. The J gene is TRBJ2-4, the V gene TRBV7-8, with D unresolved. V gave up 1 base and J gave up 6 bases, with 16 bases separating them. The CDR3 is 16 residues long. Per germline, CDR1 SGHVS and CDR2 FQNEAQ. Full variable domain (missing parts from reference TRBV7-8 and TRBJ2-4): GAGVSQSPRYKVAKRGQDVALRCDPISGHVSLFWYQQALGQGPEFLTYFQNEAQLDKSGLPSDRFFAERPEGSVSTLKIQRTQQEDSAVYLCASSLVEEFGPNIQYFGAGTRLSVL.